The sequence of this T cell receptor beta chain was determined in a study of TIL therapy for anti-PD-1-resistant metastatic lung cancer. Overall study results and limits: This highly selected cohort may not generalize to typical lung cancer patients.

As to time point: pre-treatment sample, taken before nivolumab and TIL therapy. The immunoSEQ assay was v3. TCRdb's copy holds only in-frame clones and misses some; the assay was immunoSEQ multiplex PCR. The sample carries about 49,000 clones, 65% to 80% recorded once. This CDR3 has 14 residues. Germline trimming cut 5 bases from V and 4 bases from J; bases unmatched to any gene: 6. Germline-derived CDR1 and CDR2 are SGHAT and FQNNGV. A word on this clone: Antigen unknown.

The receptor comes from a man in his 70s with non-small cell lung cancer. The sequencing used blood, collected at baseline. The chain carries TRBV11-2 and TRBJ2-7; 9 bases fit TRBD1. The CDR3 protein is CASSPGTGRYEQYF. The CDR3 region has the DNA TGTGCCAGCAGCCCCGGGACAGGGCGGTACGAGCAGTACTTC.